This is a list of T cell receptor beta chains from one sample in a study of CD8+ T cells in alopecia areata. The method was immunoSEQ multiplex PCR; TCRdb's version includes in-frame clones alone and lacks a portion of them. Among under 200,000 clones listed, under 70% were seen once. The sample in question was CD4+ T cells sorted from blood, obtained at week 4, from a patient treated with tofacitinib. The receptors here all came from a human donor with alopecia areata. The CDR3 runs from the conserved cysteine through the conserved F or W. Each record gives: J gene, V gene, D gene, clone size, CDR3 DNA, CDR3 protein. A D gene is named only where the DNA matches it firmly. Clone size is not always given. Where it is, it says once, few, many or a class for expanded clones.

TRBJ2-1,TRBV5-1,.,.,TGCGCCAGCAGCTTCCCGGGCCGGTACAATGAGCAGTTCTTC,CASSFPGRYNEQFF
TRBJ1-3,TRBV7-6,.,.,TGTGCCAGCAGCTTAGCGGCAGTCTCTGGAAACACCATATATTTT,CASSLAAVSGNTIYF
TRBJ2-3,TRBV7-9,.,few,TGTGCCAGCAGCCACAGAGGGCAAGCAGATACGCAGTATTTT,CASSHRGQADTQYF
TRBJ2-7,TRBV29-1,.,.,TGCAGCGTGGAAACCGGGTCGGCCGCCGAGCAGTACTTC,CSVETGSAAEQYF
TRBJ2-2,TRBV29-1,.,few,TGCAGCGGGGGTCCGGACCCCAGTCAAACCGGGGAGCTGTTTTTT,CSGGPDPSQTGELFF
TRBJ2-7,TRBV9,TRBD1,.,TGTGCCAGCAGCGGCAGACAGGGGGCGCGGGAGCAGTACTTC,CASSGRQGAREQYF
TRBJ2-4,TRBV7-2,TRBD1,.,TGTGCCAGCAGCTTGACAGGGGAGAGGAACATTCAGTACTTC,CASSLTGERNIQYF
TRBJ2-1,TRBV11-2,TRBD2,.,TGTGCCAGCAGCTTTGCTAGCGGGGGGCCGACAAACTACAATGAGCAGTTCTTC,CASSFASGGPTNYNEQFF
TRBJ1-1,TRBV11-2,.,few,TGTGCCAGCAGCCGGACACAGAACACTGAAGCTTTCTTT,CASSRTQNTEAFF
TRBJ2-1,TRBV25-1,TRBD2,once,TGTGCCAGCAGTGAATGGAGCGGGGGGGCCGATGAGCAGTTCTTC,CASSEWSGGADEQFF
TRBJ1-1,TRBV30,.,.,TGTGCCTGGAGCCCTCGGAGTCACCCCACTGAAGCTTTCTTT,CAWSPRSHPTEAFF
TRBJ2-7,TRBV19,.,few,TGTGCCAGTAGTACTTCCAGTCGCTACGAGCAGTACTTC,CASSTSSRYEQYF
TRBJ1-4,TRBV30,.,.,TGTGCCTGGAGTTCCGGATTCGGTGAAAAACTGTTTTTT,CAWSSGFGEKLFF
TRBJ2-1,TRBV29-1,.,.,TGCAGCGCCGTGGGGGTTCCTGGGACGGTATCCTACAATGAGCAGTTCTTC,CSAVGVPGTVSYNEQFF
TRBJ1-1,TRBV25-1,.,many,TGTGCCAGCCAGGGTAGACGAGAGACTGAAGCTTTCTTT,CASQGRRETEAFF
TRBJ2-5,TRBV29-1,TRBD2,.,TGCAGCGGAGCGGGGGGGCTGGAGACCCAGTACTTC,CSGAGGLETQYF
TRBJ1-2,TRBV9,TRBD1,.,TGTGCCAGCAGCGAGCCCCAGGGGGCTCGGGGCTACACCTTC,CASSEPQGARGYTF
TRBJ1-2,TRBV30,.,.,TGTGCCTGGAGTGTATACCCGGGGGCACGGGGTGGCTACACCTTC,CAWSVYPGARGGYTF
TRBJ2-1,TRBV30,.,.,TGTGCCTGGAGTGCCGAGGATGAGCAGTTCTTC,CAWSAEDEQFF
TRBJ1-2,TRBV6-5,TRBD1,.,TGTGCCAGCAGTTACTCGCGGGACAGGGGGCTGGATGGCTACACCTTC,CASSYSRDRGLDGYTF
TRBJ1-3,TRBV30,TRBD1,.,TGTGCCTGGAGCGGGACAGGGTCAGGAAACACCATATATTTT,CAWSGTGSGNTIYF
TRBJ2-3,TRBV29-1,.,few,TGCAGCGTGCCGGGGCGACTTCTCACAGATACGCAGTATTTT,CSVPGRLLTDTQYF
TRBJ2-6,TRBV29-1,.,once,TGCAGCGTTTTCACGGGGGTGACTGGGGCCAACGTCCTGACTTTC,CSVFTGVTGANVLTF
TRBJ2-7,TRBV7-2,TRBD1,.,TGTGCCAGCAGCACCGGGACAGCCGCCCCCTACTTC,CASSTGTAAPYF
TRBJ1-5,TRBV27,TRBD1,.,TGTGCCAGCAGTCAGACAGGGAGGAACAATCAGCCCCAGCATTTT,CASSQTGRNNQPQHF
TRBJ2-3,TRBV15,.,few,TGTGCCACCAGCAGAGATCCAGCAGGGTCGGGAGATACGCAGTATTTT,CATSRDPAGSGDTQYF
TRBJ2-3,TRBV5-1,.,.,TGCGCCAGCAGCTTGGAGGGGTACCAGGCAGATACGCAGTATTTT,CASSLEGYQADTQYF
TRBJ2-5,TRBV5-1,.,.,TGCGCCAGCAGCTTAAGTACCCAAGAGACCCAGTACTTC,CASSLSTQETQYF
TRBJ2-7,TRBV10-3,.,.,TGTGCCATCAGTGAGACGCCTTCCTACGAGCAGTACTTC,CAISETPSYEQYF
TRBJ2-5,TRBV5-1,.,.,TGCGCCAGCAGCTTGGACAGAGGAGGAGAGACCCAGTACTTC,CASSLDRGGETQYF
TRBJ2-7,TRBV30,.,.,TGTGCCTGGAGTATTGGGCCAGGGGGGGCCTACGAGCAGTACTTC,CAWSIGPGGAYEQYF
TRBJ2-1,TRBV7-9,.,.,TGTGCCAGCAGCTTAGAAGCGTTCGATGAGCAGTTCTTC,CASSLEAFDEQFF
TRBJ1-1,TRBV29-1,.,.,TGCAGCGTTGTAGTCTCGGTGGGGACTGAAGCTTTCTTT,CSVVVSVGTEAFF
TRBJ2-7,TRBV7-9,.,.,TGTGCCAGCAGCTTAGTTCAGGCAGCCTCCTACGAGCAGTACTTC,CASSLVQAASYEQYF
TRBJ2-3,TRBV10-3,TRBD2,.,TGTGCCATCAGTGCGGGGGGAAGCACAGATACGCAGTATTTT,CAISAGGSTDTQYF
TRBJ1-5,TRBV19,.,.,TGTGCCAGTAGTATATGGCGGGAACAGCCCCAGCATTTT,CASSIWREQPQHF
TRBJ2-1,TRBV29-1,.,few,TGCAGCGTTGAGGTGGGTCGGGGTGAGCAGTTCTTC,CSVEVGRGEQFF
TRBJ2-7,TRBV7-2,TRBD2,few,TGTGCCAGCAGCCCCGGGACTAGCGGGGGGACACGGTACTTC,CASSPGTSGGTRYF
TRBJ2-2,TRBV11-2,TRBD1,.,TGTGCCAGCAGCACCAGGGGGCTGGGTACCGGGGAGCTGTTTTTT,CASSTRGLGTGELFF
TRBJ1-3,TRBV7-2,.,few,TGTGCCAGCAGGAAGACAGGCTCTGGAAACACCATATATTTT,CASRKTGSGNTIYF
TRBJ1-2,TRBV30,.,.,TGTGCCTGGGACCAGACAGGCCGGCGCTATGGCTACACCTTC,CAWDQTGRRYGYTF
TRBJ2-7,TRBV30,.,.,TGTGCCTGGAGTGTACTTCACGAGCAGTACTTC,CAWSVLHEQYF
TRBJ1-5,TRBV7-2,.,.,TGTGCCAGCAGCGGAAGGGGAGGACGGTCGGATCAGCCCCAGCATTTT,CASSGRGGRSDQPQHF